These T cell receptor beta chains were read from a single sample in a study of long-term antiretroviral therapy in people with HIV. TCRdb's table, derived via immunoSEQ multiplex PCR, lists solely in-frame clones and lacks some. This table has approximately 37,000 clones, less than 90% appearing once. Material: unsorted PBMCs, obtained 1 year after starting antiretroviral therapy. Receptors originate from a man aged 18 to 29 with HIV. Both conserved end residues are part of each CDR3. Fields, in order: CDR3 DNA, CDR3 protein, V gene, clone size, J gene, D gene. D genes are given only for firm matches. For some rows the clone size is stated as once, few or many, or as a class when expanded; others skip it.

cdr3_nt: TGCGCCAGCAGCTTTGACCCTAGCACCACAGATACGCAGTATTTT
cdr3_aa: CASSFDPSTTDTQYF
v_call: TRBV5-1
clone_size: NA
j_call: TRBJ2-3
d_call: NA

cdr3_nt: TGCAGCGTCCAGCGAGGGGGCGGCTACACCTTC
cdr3_aa: CSVQRGGGYTF
v_call: TRBV29-1
clone_size: NA
j_call: TRBJ1-2
d_call: TRBD1

cdr3_nt: TGTGCCAGCAGCCCGCTAACCAGGGGAACCGCCTACGAGCAGTACTTC
cdr3_aa: CASSPLTRGTAYEQYF
v_call: TRBV7-6
clone_size: NA
j_call: TRBJ2-7
d_call: NA

cdr3_nt: TGTGCCAGCAGCTCGGGTTACGAGCAGTACTTC
cdr3_aa: CASSSGYEQYF
v_call: TRBV5-4
clone_size: NA
j_call: TRBJ2-7
d_call: NA

cdr3_nt: TGCGCCAGCAGCCTGGTGGGGGTGAGGACAGATACGCAGTATTTT
cdr3_aa: CASSLVGVRTDTQYF
v_call: TRBV10-2
clone_size: NA
j_call: TRBJ2-3
d_call: NA

cdr3_nt: TGTGCCAGCAGCGCGGACAGGGGGCCCGGATCCTACGAGCAGTACTTC
cdr3_aa: CASSADRGPGSYEQYF
v_call: TRBV13
clone_size: NA
j_call: TRBJ2-7
d_call: TRBD1

cdr3_nt: TGTGCTAGCAGCGTACTAGGGGACACCGGGGAGCTGTTTTTT
cdr3_aa: CASSVLGDTGELFF
v_call: TRBV7-7
clone_size: NA
j_call: TRBJ2-2
d_call: NA

cdr3_nt: TGTGCCGCAGCGGGGGAATGGGAGGGTGGTACGCAGTATTTT
cdr3_aa: CAAAGEWEGGTQYF
v_call: TRBV25-1
clone_size: NA
j_call: TRBJ2-3
d_call: TRBD2

cdr3_nt: TGTGCCAGCAGTTTGCATCAGGGGTTGGCGAACACCGGGGAGCTGTTTTTT
cdr3_aa: CASSLHQGLANTGELFF
v_call: TRBV28
clone_size: NA
j_call: TRBJ2-2
d_call: NA

cdr3_nt: TGTGCCAGCAGTTTTAGGGGGGGCCTGAACACCGGGGAGCTGTTTTTT
cdr3_aa: CASSFRGGLNTGELFF
v_call: TRBV27
clone_size: NA
j_call: TRBJ2-2
d_call: NA

cdr3_nt: TGCAGTGCTAGTGAGGTCTATGGCTACACCTTC
cdr3_aa: CSASEVYGYTF
v_call: TRBV20-1
clone_size: few
j_call: TRBJ1-2
d_call: NA

cdr3_nt: TGTGCCAGCAGTTCTTTAGAGGGGGCGCCGCCTGGCGAGCAGTACTTC
cdr3_aa: CASSSLEGAPPGEQYF
v_call: TRBV28
clone_size: NA
j_call: TRBJ2-7
d_call: TRBD1

cdr3_nt: TGTGCCAGCAGTTTCCGGACCTACGAGCAGTACTTC
cdr3_aa: CASSFRTYEQYF
v_call: TRBV28
clone_size: once
j_call: TRBJ2-7
d_call: NA

cdr3_nt: TGTGCCAGCAGCTTAGTTACTAGCGGGAGTGAGACCCAGTACTTC
cdr3_aa: CASSLVTSGSETQYF
v_call: TRBV7-9
clone_size: NA
j_call: TRBJ2-5
d_call: TRBD2

cdr3_nt: TGTGCCAGTAGTGTCAAGGGGGACGGCAATCAGCCCCAGCATTTT
cdr3_aa: CASSVKGDGNQPQHF
v_call: TRBV19
clone_size: NA
j_call: TRBJ1-5
d_call: NA

cdr3_nt: TGTGCCAGCAGCTCAAGCGGGAGGCCCTACAATGAGCAGTTCTTC
cdr3_aa: CASSSSGRPYNEQFF
v_call: TRBV7-3
clone_size: NA
j_call: TRBJ2-1
d_call: TRBD2

cdr3_nt: TGTGCCATCAGGGGGGACAGGGCCACTGAAGCTTTCTTT
cdr3_aa: CAIRGDRATEAFF
v_call: TRBV10-3
clone_size: NA
j_call: TRBJ1-1
d_call: TRBD1

cdr3_nt: TGTGCCAGCAGTTATATCGACCGGGACAGGGACATTCAGTACTTC
cdr3_aa: CASSYIDRDRDIQYF
v_call: TRBV6-6
clone_size: NA
j_call: TRBJ2-4
d_call: TRBD1

cdr3_nt: TGTGCCAGCGGGGGCGGGGATCAGGGTGATACGCAGTATTTT
cdr3_aa: CASGGGDQGDTQYF
v_call: TRBV28
clone_size: NA
j_call: TRBJ2-3
d_call: NA

cdr3_nt: TGTGCCAGCAGACCGACAGTCTCCTACGAGCAGTACTTC
cdr3_aa: CASRPTVSYEQYF
v_call: TRBV6-5
clone_size: NA
j_call: TRBJ2-7
d_call: NA

cdr3_nt: TGTGCCAGCAGCTTGAAGGGGGCGCAAACCGGGGAGCTGTTTTTT
cdr3_aa: CASSLKGAQTGELFF
v_call: TRBV5-4
clone_size: NA
j_call: TRBJ2-2
d_call: TRBD1

cdr3_nt: TGTGCCAGCAGCGTAGCGAGGCAGGAGCCTAACGACGGGGAGCTGTTTTTT
cdr3_aa: CASSVARQEPNDGELFF
v_call: TRBV9
clone_size: few
j_call: TRBJ2-2
d_call: NA

cdr3_nt: TGTGCCAGCAGCCAAGAGGGGGAGGGGGCAGCAACAGATACGCAGTATTTT
cdr3_aa: CASSQEGEGAATDTQYF
v_call: TRBV4-2
clone_size: NA
j_call: TRBJ2-3
d_call: NA

cdr3_nt: TGCGCCAGCAGCCAAGGCTGGACTAGCGGGAGTGTAGATGAGCAGTTCTTC
cdr3_aa: CASSQGWTSGSVDEQFF
v_call: TRBV4-3
clone_size: medium-sized
j_call: TRBJ2-1
d_call: TRBD2

cdr3_nt: TGTGCCAGCAGCCTAATGGGGGGAGGAACTGAAGCTTTCTTT
cdr3_aa: CASSLMGGGTEAFF
v_call: TRBV13
clone_size: NA
j_call: TRBJ1-1
d_call: NA

cdr3_nt: TGTGCCAGCAGCTTAAACGGGGAGACCTACGAGCAGTACTTC
cdr3_aa: CASSLNGETYEQYF
v_call: TRBV11-3
clone_size: NA
j_call: TRBJ2-7
d_call: NA

cdr3_nt: TGCGCCAGCAGCAATATTCTGGGACTAGCGGGAGGACCCACAGATACGCAGTATTTT
cdr3_aa: CASSNILGLAGGPTDTQYF
v_call: TRBV5-1
clone_size: NA
j_call: TRBJ2-3
d_call: TRBD2

cdr3_nt: TGTGCCAGTGCCCGGGACCTAAATGAAAAACTGTTTTTT
cdr3_aa: CASARDLNEKLFF
v_call: TRBV6-5
clone_size: NA
j_call: TRBJ1-4
d_call: NA

cdr3_nt: TGTGCCAGCAGCTTGAACAGTTATAGCAATCAGCCCCAGCATTTT
cdr3_aa: CASSLNSYSNQPQHF
v_call: TRBV11-2
clone_size: NA
j_call: TRBJ1-5
d_call: NA

cdr3_nt: TGTGCCAGCAGCCAAGACCCGTATAGCACAGATACGCAGTATTTT
cdr3_aa: CASSQDPYSTDTQYF
v_call: TRBV4-2
clone_size: NA
j_call: TRBJ2-3
d_call: NA

cdr3_nt: TGTGCCAGCTCACAGAATAATTCACCCCTCCACTTT
cdr3_aa: CASSQNNSPLHF
v_call: TRBV2
clone_size: few
j_call: TRBJ1-6
d_call: NA

cdr3_nt: TGTGCCAGCAGTGAGGCCCTTAGCTACACCTTC
cdr3_aa: CASSEALSYTF
v_call: TRBV2
clone_size: NA
j_call: TRBJ1-2
d_call: NA

cdr3_nt: TGTGCCAGCAGCGTAAGCTCGGGGAATCAGCCCCAGCATTTT
cdr3_aa: CASSVSSGNQPQHF
v_call: TRBV9
clone_size: few
j_call: TRBJ1-5
d_call: NA

cdr3_nt: TGCGCCAGCAGCACGAGACAGGGAGGGACTGAAGCTTTCTTT
cdr3_aa: CASSTRQGGTEAFF
v_call: TRBV5-1
clone_size: NA
j_call: TRBJ1-1
d_call: TRBD1

cdr3_nt: TGCGCCAGCAGTTGGGGGCCGTCCACAGATACGCAGTATTTT
cdr3_aa: CASSWGPSTDTQYF
v_call: TRBV10-2
clone_size: NA
j_call: TRBJ2-3
d_call: NA

cdr3_nt: TGTGCCAGCAGCCGTACAGGGGGCGGGAATCAGCCCCAGCATTTT
cdr3_aa: CASSRTGGGNQPQHF
v_call: TRBV5-8
clone_size: once
j_call: TRBJ1-5
d_call: TRBD1